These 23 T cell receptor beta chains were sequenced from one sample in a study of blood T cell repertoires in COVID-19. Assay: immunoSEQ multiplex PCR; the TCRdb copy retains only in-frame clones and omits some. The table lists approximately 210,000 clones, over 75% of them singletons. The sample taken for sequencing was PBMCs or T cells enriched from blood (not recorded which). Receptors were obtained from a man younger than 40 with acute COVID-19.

The CDR3: CASMRHLNTEAFF. The CDR3 DNA reads TGTGCCAGCATGAGACACCTGAACACTGAAGCTTTCTTT. The chain couples TRBV27 to TRBJ1-1; no reliable D call. Deletions cut 7 bases from V and 0 bases from J, with 9 bases between. The germline V gene has CDR1 MNHEY and CDR2 SMNVEV (reference sequence). The CDR3 has 13 amino acids.

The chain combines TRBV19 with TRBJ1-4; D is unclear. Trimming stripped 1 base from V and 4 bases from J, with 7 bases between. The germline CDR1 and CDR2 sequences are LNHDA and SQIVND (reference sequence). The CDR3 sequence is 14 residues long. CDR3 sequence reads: CASSIGQNNEKLFF. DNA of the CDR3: TGTGCCAGTAGTATAGGGCAGAATAATGAAAAACTGTTTTTT.

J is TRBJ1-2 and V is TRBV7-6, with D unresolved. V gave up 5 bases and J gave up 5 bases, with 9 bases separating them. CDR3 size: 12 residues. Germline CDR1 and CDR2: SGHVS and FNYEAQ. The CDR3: CASSAEKYGYTF. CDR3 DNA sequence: TGTGCCAGCAGCGCCGAGAAATATGGCTACACCTTC.

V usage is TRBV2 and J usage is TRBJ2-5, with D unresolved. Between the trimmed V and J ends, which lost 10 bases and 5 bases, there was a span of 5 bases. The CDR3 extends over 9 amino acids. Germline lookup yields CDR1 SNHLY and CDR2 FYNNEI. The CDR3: CATGETQYF. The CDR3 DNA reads TGTGCCACCGGGGAGACCCAGTACTTC.

The CDR3 reads CASSYGQTNSPLHF. The CDR3 DNA sequence: TGTGCCAGCAGCTACGGACAGACGAATTCACCCCTCCACTTT. The chain recombines TRBV7-6 with TRBJ1-6; weak D call: TRBD1 (6 bases). V was pared by 4 bases and J by 7 bases, with 11 bases between. The CDR3 extends over 14 amino acids. The germline CDR1 and CDR2 sequences are SGHVS and FNYEAQ.

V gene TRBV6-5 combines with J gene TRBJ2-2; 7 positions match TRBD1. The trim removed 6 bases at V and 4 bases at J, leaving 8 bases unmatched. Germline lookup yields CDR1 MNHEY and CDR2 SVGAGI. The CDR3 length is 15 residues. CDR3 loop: CASRTYRGSTGELFF. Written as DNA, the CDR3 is TGTGCCAGCAGAACTTACAGGGGCAGCACCGGGGAGCTGTTTTTT.

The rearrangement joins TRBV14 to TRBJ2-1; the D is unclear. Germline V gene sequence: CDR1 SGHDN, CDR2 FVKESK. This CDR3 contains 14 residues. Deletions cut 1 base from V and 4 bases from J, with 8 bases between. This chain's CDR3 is CASSQGGIYNEQFF. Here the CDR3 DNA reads TGTGCCAGCAGCCAAGGTGGCATATACAATGAGCAGTTCTTC.

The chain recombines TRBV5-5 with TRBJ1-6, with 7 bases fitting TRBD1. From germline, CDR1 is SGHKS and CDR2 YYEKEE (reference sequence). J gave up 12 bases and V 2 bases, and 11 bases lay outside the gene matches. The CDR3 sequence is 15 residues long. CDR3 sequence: CASSLYDRDSEPLHF. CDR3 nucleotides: TGTGCCAGCAGCTTATACGACAGGGATAGCGAACCCCTCCACTTT.

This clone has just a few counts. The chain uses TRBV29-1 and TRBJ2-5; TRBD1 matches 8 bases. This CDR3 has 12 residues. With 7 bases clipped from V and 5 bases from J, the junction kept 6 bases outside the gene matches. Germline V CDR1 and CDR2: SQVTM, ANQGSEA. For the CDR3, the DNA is TGCAGCGCCTATACAGGGGGGGAGACCCAGTACTTC. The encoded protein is CSAYTGGETQYF.

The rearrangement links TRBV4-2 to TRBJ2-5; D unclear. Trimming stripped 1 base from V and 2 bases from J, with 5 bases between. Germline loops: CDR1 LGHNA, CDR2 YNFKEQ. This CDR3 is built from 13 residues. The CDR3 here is CASSQVAQETQYF. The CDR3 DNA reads TGTGCCAGCAGCCAAGTAGCTCAAGAGACCCAGTACTTC.

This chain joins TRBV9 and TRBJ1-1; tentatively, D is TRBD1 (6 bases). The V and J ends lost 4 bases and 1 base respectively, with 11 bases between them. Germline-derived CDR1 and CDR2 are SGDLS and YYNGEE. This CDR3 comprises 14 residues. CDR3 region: CASSSGTRNTEAFF. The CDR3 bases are TGTGCCAGCAGCTCCGGGACAAGGAACACTGAAGCTTTCTTT.

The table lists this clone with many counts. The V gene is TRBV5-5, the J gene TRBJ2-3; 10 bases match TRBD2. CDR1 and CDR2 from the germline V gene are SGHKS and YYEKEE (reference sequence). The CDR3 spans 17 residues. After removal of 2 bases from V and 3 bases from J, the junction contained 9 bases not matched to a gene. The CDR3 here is CASSFQERTSGTDTQYF. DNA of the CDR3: TGTGCCAGCAGCTTCCAAGAGCGGACTAGCGGTACAGATACGCAGTATTTT. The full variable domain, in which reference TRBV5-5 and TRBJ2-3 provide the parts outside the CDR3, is DAGVTQSPTHLIKTRGQQVTLRCSPISGHKSVSWYQQVLGQGPQFIFQYYEKEERGRGNFPDRFSARQFPNYSSELNVNALLLGDSALYLCASSFQERTSGTDTQYFGPGTRLTVL.

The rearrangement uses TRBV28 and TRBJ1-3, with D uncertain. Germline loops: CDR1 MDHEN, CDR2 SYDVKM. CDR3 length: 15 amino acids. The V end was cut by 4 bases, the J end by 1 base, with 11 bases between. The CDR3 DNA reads TGTGCCAGCAGTTCCCCCCCCGGGTCTGGAAACACCATATATTTT. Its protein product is CASSSPPGSGNTIYF.

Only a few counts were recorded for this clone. The CDR3 DNA reads as TGTGCCAGCAGCCCCGGGGTGCGGGACACTGAAGCTTTCTTT. It is translated as CASSPGVRDTEAFF. The chain is built from TRBV14 and TRBJ1-1; unclear D gene. With 4 bases removed from V and 3 bases from J, the gap between germline ends came to 12 bases. Germline CDR1 is SGHDN and CDR2 is FVKESK. The CDR3 covers 14 residues.

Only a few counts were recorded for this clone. This CDR3 reads CASSQFGTGRIDGYGYTF. CDR3 nucleotide sequence: TGCGCCAGCAGTCAATTCGGGACAGGGAGAATTGATGGGTATGGCTACACCTTC. This chain uses TRBV23-1 with TRBJ1-2, with 9 bases fitting TRBD1. TRBV23-1 is reported as an ORF; its role is uncertain. The CDR3 spans 18 residues. The J segment lost 5 bases and the V segment lost 1 base, leaving 14 bases of the junction unmatched.

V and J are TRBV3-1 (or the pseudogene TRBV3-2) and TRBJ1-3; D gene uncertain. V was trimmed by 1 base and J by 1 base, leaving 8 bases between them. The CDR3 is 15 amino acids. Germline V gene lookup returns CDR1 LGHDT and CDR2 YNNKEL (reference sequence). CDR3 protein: CASSQGGGSGNTIYF. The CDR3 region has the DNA TGTGCCAGCAGCCAAGGGGGAGGGTCTGGAAACACCATATATTTT.

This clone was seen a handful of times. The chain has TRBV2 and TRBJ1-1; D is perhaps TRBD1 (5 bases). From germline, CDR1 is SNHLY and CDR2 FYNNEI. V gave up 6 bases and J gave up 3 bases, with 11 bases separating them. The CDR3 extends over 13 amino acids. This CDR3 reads CASRFLGDTEAFF. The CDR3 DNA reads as TGTGCCAGCAGATTTCTAGGGGACACTGAAGCTTTCTTT.

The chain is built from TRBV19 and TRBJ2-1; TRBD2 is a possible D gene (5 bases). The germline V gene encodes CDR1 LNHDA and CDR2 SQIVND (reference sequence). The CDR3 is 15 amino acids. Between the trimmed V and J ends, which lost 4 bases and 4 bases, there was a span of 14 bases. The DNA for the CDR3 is TGTGCCAGTAGTAGTGACGGACTCCCTTACAATGAGCAGTTCTTC. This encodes CASSSDGLPYNEQFF.

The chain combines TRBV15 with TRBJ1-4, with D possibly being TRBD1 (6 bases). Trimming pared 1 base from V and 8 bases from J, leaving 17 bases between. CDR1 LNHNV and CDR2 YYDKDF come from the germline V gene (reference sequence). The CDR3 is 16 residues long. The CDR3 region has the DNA TGTGCCACCAGCAGAGGTGAGACAGGAGTGGCGGAAAAACTGTTTTTT. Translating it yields CATSRGETGVAEKLFF.

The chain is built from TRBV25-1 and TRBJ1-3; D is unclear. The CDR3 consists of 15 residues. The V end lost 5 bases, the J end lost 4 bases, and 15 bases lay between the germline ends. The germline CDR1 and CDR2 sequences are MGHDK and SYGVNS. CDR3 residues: CASSPTRLAGNTIYF. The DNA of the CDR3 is TGTGCCAGCAGTCCGACCCGATTAGCCGGAAACACCATATATTTT.

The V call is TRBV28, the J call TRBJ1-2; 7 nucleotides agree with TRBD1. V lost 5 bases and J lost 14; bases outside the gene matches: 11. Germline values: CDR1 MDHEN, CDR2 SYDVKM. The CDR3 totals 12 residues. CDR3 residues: CASSPRDSSFTF. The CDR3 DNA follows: TGTGCCAGCAGTCCCAGGGACAGCTCCTTTACCTTC.

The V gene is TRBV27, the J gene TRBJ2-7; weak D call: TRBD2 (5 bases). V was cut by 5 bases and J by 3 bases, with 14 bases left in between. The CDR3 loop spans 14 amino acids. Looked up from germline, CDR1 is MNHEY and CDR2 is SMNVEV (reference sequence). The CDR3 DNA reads TGTGCCAGCAGTCTTCGGACGGGAAACTACGAGCAGTACTTC. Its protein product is CASSLRTGNYEQYF.

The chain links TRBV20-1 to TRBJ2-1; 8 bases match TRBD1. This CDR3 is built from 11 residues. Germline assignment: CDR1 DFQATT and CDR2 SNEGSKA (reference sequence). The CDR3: CSADRDNEQFF. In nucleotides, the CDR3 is TGCAGCGCGGACAGGGACAATGAGCAGTTCTTC.